The rows below give T cell receptor beta chains drawn from one sample of a study of T cell changes during pregnancy in multiple sclerosis. The table came from immunoSEQ multiplex PCR; TCRdb's copy has only in-frame clones and leaves some out. Altogether roughly 46,000 clones are present, around 92% being singletons, with the ten largest covering more than 4%. This material consisted of CD8+ T cells from peripheral blood mononuclear cells, taken in the first trimester of pregnancy. These TCRs come from a female donor with multiple sclerosis, enrolled in a pregnancy study. Each CDR3 is given with its conserved first and last residue. The order of the fields is clone size, J gene, V gene, D gene, CDR3 DNA, CDR3 protein. The D gene is left open where the match is weak. Only some rows state a clone size, as once, few, many or a class for expanded clones.

clone size: .; J gene: TRBJ1-1; V gene: TRBV13; D gene: .; CDR3 DNA: TGTGCCAGCAATTGGCTTCGCCGAAACACTGAAGCTTTCTTT; CDR3 protein: CASNWLRRNTEAFF
clone size: .; J gene: TRBJ2-4; V gene: TRBV27; D gene: TRBD1; CDR3 DNA: TGTGCCAGCAGTGACAGGGTTAAAAACATTCAGTACTTC; CDR3 protein: CASSDRVKNIQYF
clone size: .; J gene: TRBJ2-4; V gene: TRBV4-3; D gene: .; CDR3 DNA: TGCGCCAGCAGCCAAGAGTCCATCGCAGGCGGGGACCCAGCCAAAAACATTCAGTACTTC; CDR3 protein: CASSQESIAGGDPAKNIQYF
clone size: once; J gene: TRBJ2-1; V gene: TRBV13; D gene: TRBD2; CDR3 DNA: TGTGCCAGCAGCGCCCGTCTAGCGGGGGGTTTCAATGAGCAGTTCTTC; CDR3 protein: CASSARLAGGFNEQFF
clone size: .; J gene: TRBJ1-2; V gene: TRBV25-1; D gene: .; CDR3 DNA: TGTGAAGTAGCAGAAGCCTATGGCTACACCTTC; CDR3 protein: CEVAEAYGYTF
clone size: .; J gene: TRBJ1-1; V gene: TRBV4-1; D gene: .; CDR3 DNA: TGCGCCAGCAGCCAACACAGCCTGAACACTGAAGCTTTCTTT; CDR3 protein: CASSQHSLNTEAFF
clone size: .; J gene: TRBJ2-2; V gene: TRBV9; D gene: TRBD1; CDR3 DNA: TGTGCCAGCAGCGTGACAGGGGCCAACACCGGGGAGCTGTTTTTT; CDR3 protein: CASSVTGANTGELFF
clone size: .; J gene: TRBJ2-2; V gene: TRBV9; D gene: TRBD2; CDR3 DNA: TGTGCCAGCAGCGTAGTTTCGGCGGGAGGGCGGACCGGGGAGCTGTTTTTT; CDR3 protein: CASSVVSAGGRTGELFF
clone size: once; J gene: TRBJ1-1; V gene: TRBV4-1; D gene: .; CDR3 DNA: TGCGCCAGCAGCCAAGACGCCGGGTTTGAAGCTTTCTTT; CDR3 protein: CASSQDAGFEAFF
clone size: .; J gene: TRBJ2-1; V gene: TRBV19; D gene: TRBD2; CDR3 DNA: TGTGCCAGTAGTCTGACTAGCGGGGCCTCCTACAATGAGCAGTTCTTC; CDR3 protein: CASSLTSGASYNEQFF
clone size: once; J gene: TRBJ2-7; V gene: TRBV6-9; D gene: .; CDR3 DNA: TGTGCCAGCAGTTATTCGAGTCAGGGCTACGAGCAGTACTTC; CDR3 protein: CASSYSSQGYEQYF
clone size: .; J gene: TRBJ2-5; V gene: TRBV4-3; D gene: TRBD2; CDR3 DNA: TGCGCCAGCAGCCAAGATGCTAGCGGGGTACAGACCCAGTACTTC; CDR3 protein: CASSQDASGVQTQYF
clone size: .; J gene: TRBJ2-3; V gene: TRBV10-3; D gene: .; CDR3 DNA: TGTGCCATCAGTGAGTCTAACGGGGGGCCGAAAGATACGCAGTATTTT; CDR3 protein: CAISESNGGPKDTQYF
clone size: .; J gene: TRBJ1-5; V gene: TRBV9; D gene: TRBD1; CDR3 DNA: TGTGCCAGCAGCGTAGGGGACAGGACAAGCCAGCCCCAGCATTTT; CDR3 protein: CASSVGDRTSQPQHF
clone size: .; J gene: TRBJ1-1; V gene: TRBV5-5; D gene: .; CDR3 DNA: TGTGCCAGCAGCTTTTCGGGCACTGAAGCTTTCTTT; CDR3 protein: CASSFSGTEAFF
clone size: .; J gene: TRBJ2-1; V gene: TRBV15; D gene: TRBD1; CDR3 DNA: TGTGCCACCAGCAGCGACCTAGACAGGGGGGTCTACAATGAGCAGTTCTTC; CDR3 protein: CATSSDLDRGVYNEQFF
clone size: .; J gene: TRBJ2-1; V gene: TRBV6-1; D gene: TRBD2; CDR3 DNA: TGTGCCAGCAGTGTAGCGGGAGGGTCTTACAATGAGCAGTTCTTC; CDR3 protein: CASSVAGGSYNEQFF
clone size: .; J gene: TRBJ1-4; V gene: TRBV21-1; D gene: .; CDR3 DNA: TGTGCCAGCAGCAAAAGGGGGGTACCGGGACAGGGGAAAACTAATGAAAAACTGTTTTTT; CDR3 protein: CASSKRGVPGQGKTNEKLFF
clone size: .; J gene: TRBJ2-7; V gene: TRBV6-1; D gene: TRBD1; CDR3 DNA: TGTGCCAGCAGGGGGACAGGGAAAGGCGAGCAGTACTTC; CDR3 protein: CASRGTGKGEQYF
clone size: .; J gene: TRBJ2-2; V gene: TRBV4-1; D gene: TRBD2; CDR3 DNA: TGCGCCAGCAGCCAACTAGCGGGAGCTCCGACCGGGGAGCTGTTTTTT; CDR3 protein: CASSQLAGAPTGELFF
clone size: .; J gene: TRBJ1-5; V gene: TRBV13; D gene: .; CDR3 DNA: TGTGCCAGCAGCTTAGGCAGGGGAGGCAATCAGCCCCAGCATTTT; CDR3 protein: CASSLGRGGNQPQHF
clone size: .; J gene: TRBJ2-3; V gene: TRBV29-1; D gene: .; CDR3 DNA: TGCAGCGTCAGAACAGTGAGCACAGATACGCAGTATTTT; CDR3 protein: CSVRTVSTDTQYF
clone size: .; J gene: TRBJ2-5; V gene: TRBV27; D gene: TRBD2; CDR3 DNA: TGTGCCAGCAGTTTGAATCATTGGGGGGGAAGAGATAAAGAGACCCAGTACTTC; CDR3 protein: CASSLNHWGGRDKETQYF
clone size: .; J gene: TRBJ2-1; V gene: TRBV19; D gene: .; CDR3 DNA: TGTGCCAGTAGTATTTGGGGCGGACACAATGAGCAGTTCTTC; CDR3 protein: CASSIWGGHNEQFF
clone size: .; J gene: TRBJ1-1; V gene: TRBV6-1; D gene: TRBD1; CDR3 DNA: TGTGCCAGCAGTGAAGCGTACAGGGGCTCCTCTGAAGCTTTCTTT; CDR3 protein: CASSEAYRGSSEAFF
clone size: once; J gene: TRBJ1-1; V gene: TRBV28; D gene: .; CDR3 DNA: TGTGCCAGCTGTTGTGCGACCCCGGGGGTTCGGACTGAAGCTTTCTTT; CDR3 protein: CASCCATPGVRTEAFF
clone size: .; J gene: TRBJ2-6; V gene: TRBV7-8; D gene: .; CDR3 DNA: TGTGCCAGCAGCTTAGGTCCAGGAACCGGGGCCAACGTCCTGACTTTC; CDR3 protein: CASSLGPGTGANVLTF
clone size: .; J gene: TRBJ1-1; V gene: TRBV9; D gene: .; CDR3 DNA: TGTGCCAGCAGCGTAGAGGGGGACCTAAACACTGAAGCTTTCTTT; CDR3 protein: CASSVEGDLNTEAFF
clone size: .; J gene: TRBJ1-1; V gene: TRBV19; D gene: .; CDR3 DNA: TGTGCCAGTAGTATTGGGGGCAGGGGAAGCACTGAAGCTTTCTTT; CDR3 protein: CASSIGGRGSTEAFF
clone size: .; J gene: TRBJ2-7; V gene: TRBV9; D gene: TRBD1; CDR3 DNA: TGTGCCAGCAGCGTAACTCCGGGACAGGGGTACGAGCAGTACTTC; CDR3 protein: CASSVTPGQGYEQYF
clone size: .; J gene: TRBJ1-4; V gene: TRBV27; D gene: .; CDR3 DNA: TGTGCCAGCAGGGACAGCGTTAATGAAAAACTGTTTTTT; CDR3 protein: CASRDSVNEKLFF
clone size: .; J gene: TRBJ2-7; V gene: TRBV27; D gene: .; CDR3 DNA: TGTGCCAGCAGTTTATGGGGGGGCGATTTTAACGAGCAGTACTTC; CDR3 protein: CASSLWGGDFNEQYF
clone size: .; J gene: TRBJ1-1; V gene: TRBV9; D gene: TRBD1; CDR3 DNA: TGTGCCAGCAGCGTCACAGGGGTTGGAACTGAAGCTTTCTTT; CDR3 protein: CASSVTGVGTEAFF
clone size: .; J gene: TRBJ2-1; V gene: TRBV5-1; D gene: .; CDR3 DNA: TGCGCCAGCAGATACGACAGGACAAACAATGAGCAGTTCTTC; CDR3 protein: CASRYDRTNNEQFF
clone size: .; J gene: TRBJ2-7; V gene: TRBV9; D gene: .; CDR3 DNA: TGTGCCAGCAGCGGTCCCCGGGACAACTCCTACGAGCAGTACTTC; CDR3 protein: CASSGPRDNSYEQYF
clone size: .; J gene: TRBJ2-3; V gene: TRBV28; D gene: .; CDR3 DNA: TGTGCCAGCAGTTTGCAGGTAACGGGCACAGATACGCAGTATTTT; CDR3 protein: CASSLQVTGTDTQYF
clone size: .; J gene: TRBJ2-2; V gene: TRBV9; D gene: TRBD2; CDR3 DNA: TGTGCCAGCAGCGTATCAGGACTAGCGAAAACCGGGGAGCTGTTTTTT; CDR3 protein: CASSVSGLAKTGELFF
clone size: .; J gene: TRBJ2-1; V gene: TRBV11-3; D gene: TRBD2; CDR3 DNA: TGTGCCAGCAGCTTAGTTGGAGCGGGGAATGAGCAGTTCTTC; CDR3 protein: CASSLVGAGNEQFF
clone size: .; J gene: TRBJ2-5; V gene: TRBV27; D gene: TRBD1; CDR3 DNA: TGTGCCAGCAGTTCGGCAGGGGGCGGAGAGACCCAGTACTTC; CDR3 protein: CASSSAGGGETQYF
clone size: .; J gene: TRBJ1-1; V gene: TRBV7-6; D gene: .; CDR3 DNA: TGTGCCAGCAGCTTGAGGGAGGGCGAAACTGAAGCTTTCTTT; CDR3 protein: CASSLREGETEAFF
clone size: .; J gene: TRBJ2-7; V gene: TRBV19; D gene: TRBD1; CDR3 DNA: TGTGCCAGTAGCCCCGGGACAGGGGTCGAGCAGTACTTC; CDR3 protein: CASSPGTGVEQYF
clone size: .; J gene: TRBJ2-1; V gene: TRBV5-4; D gene: .; CDR3 DNA: TGTGCCAGCAGCTTGGACAGGAATGAGCAGTTCTTC; CDR3 protein: CASSLDRNEQFF
clone size: .; J gene: TRBJ2-7; V gene: TRBV19; D gene: .; CDR3 DNA: TGTGCCAGTAGTATAGGGGCGACCTACGAGCAGTACTTC; CDR3 protein: CASSIGATYEQYF
clone size: .; J gene: TRBJ2-1; V gene: TRBV7-8; D gene: .; CDR3 DNA: TGTGCCAGCAGCGACGGGAGTAGGGGTTCCTACAATGAGCAGTTCTTC; CDR3 protein: CASSDGSRGSYNEQFF
clone size: .; J gene: TRBJ2-7; V gene: TRBV27; D gene: .; CDR3 DNA: TGTGCCAGCAGTTTCACGGCCGGGGACTTCTACGAGCAGTACTTC; CDR3 protein: CASSFTAGDFYEQYF
clone size: .; J gene: TRBJ2-3; V gene: TRBV7-6; D gene: TRBD2; CDR3 DNA: TGTGCCAGCAGCTACGGGGGGAGCACAGATACGCAGTATTTT; CDR3 protein: CASSYGGSTDTQYF
clone size: .; J gene: TRBJ2-1; V gene: TRBV6-5; D gene: .; CDR3 DNA: TGTGCCAGCAGACTTCAACATGAGCAGTTCTTC; CDR3 protein: CASRLQHEQFF
clone size: .; J gene: TRBJ2-7; V gene: TRBV6-1; D gene: TRBD2; CDR3 DNA: TGTGCCAGCAGTGAAGCGCGGGGACTAGCGGGATCCTACGAGCAGTACTTC; CDR3 protein: CASSEARGLAGSYEQYF
clone size: .; J gene: TRBJ2-1; V gene: TRBV7-6; D gene: TRBD2; CDR3 DNA: TGTGCCAGCAGCTCTGTTAGCGGGGGGTACTACAATGAGCAGTTCTTC; CDR3 protein: CASSSVSGGYYNEQFF
clone size: .; J gene: TRBJ2-2; V gene: TRBV11-2; D gene: TRBD1; CDR3 DNA: TGTGCCAGCAGCCCGGGACAGGGTTACGGCCCGAACACCGGGGAGCTGTTTTTT; CDR3 protein: CASSPGQGYGPNTGELFF
clone size: .; J gene: TRBJ2-3; V gene: TRBV5-4; D gene: TRBD1; CDR3 DNA: TGTGCCAGCAGCTCGGGACAGCTGAAATACACAGATACGCAGTATTTT; CDR3 protein: CASSSGQLKYTDTQYF
clone size: .; J gene: TRBJ1-6; V gene: TRBV11-2; D gene: .; CDR3 DNA: TGTGCCAGCAGCTTAGGACTCGGCGGTTCACCCCTCCACTTT; CDR3 protein: CASSLGLGGSPLHF